Below are 31 T cell receptor beta chains sequenced from a single sample in a study of blood T cell repertoires in COVID-19. Some clones are missing from TCRdb's copy, which holds only in-frame ones; the method was immunoSEQ multiplex PCR. The sample has some 170,000 clones; about 88% are singletons. The specimen sequenced was PBMCs or T cells enriched from blood (not recorded which). The receptors here all came from a human donor with acute COVID-19. The donor label of this sample is uncertain.

In this sample, this clone turned up once. The chain has TRBV6-5 and TRBJ1-1; TRBD1 might be the D (6 bases). The V gene lost 6 bases and the J gene lost 5 bases, with 16 bases spanning the gap. Germline-derived CDR1 and CDR2 are MNHEY and SVGAGI. The CDR3 is 14 amino acids. The CDR3 nucleotides read TGTGCCAGCAGAGGACAAACAGGGAGAACTGAAGCTTTCTTT. Translating gives CASRGQTGRTEAFF.

This CDR3 is CASRPSQGTQHF. In DNA, the CDR3 is TGTGCCAGCAGACCCTCACAGGGGACTCAGCATTTT. The V call is TRBV6-5, the J call TRBJ1-5; TRBD1 matches 7 bases. The CDR3 has 12 residues. Germline-derived CDR1 and CDR2 are MNHEY and SVGAGI. V shed 6 bases and J 13 bases; nucleotides not matched to a gene: 9.

CDR3: CASSSGVLKRDTIYF. The CDR3, as DNA: TGTGCCAGCTCATCAGGGGTACTCAAGAGGGACACCATATATTTT. The chain uses TRBV7-8 and TRBJ1-3, with D possibly being TRBD1 (6 bases). The CDR3 is 15 amino acids. The germline V gene encodes CDR1 SGHVS and CDR2 FQNEAQ. Trimming took off 8 bases at V and 8 bases at J, with 22 bases between the two ends.

The chain uses TRBV19 and TRBJ1-5; no firm D call. There are 17 residues in the CDR3. V lost 0 bases and J 2 bases, leaving 14 bases between the germline ends. Looked up from germline, CDR1 is LNHDA and CDR2 is SQIVND (reference sequence). CDR3 residues: CASSIDLGGSRNQPQHF. The CDR3 coding sequence is TGTGCCAGTAGTATAGATCTAGGAGGATCGCGCAATCAGCCCCAGCATTTT.

This clone was detected once. The chain is built from TRBV6-5 and TRBJ1-2, with D unclear. The CDR3 is made up of 14 amino acids. V was cut by 0 bases and J by 5 bases, with 10 bases left in between. Germline V gene lookup returns CDR1 MNHEY and CDR2 SVGAGI. CDR3 bases: TGTGCCAGCAGTTACTCCTTCGGGAGTTATGGCTACACCTTC. Its translation is CASSYSFGSYGYTF.

This chain connects TRBV6-5 to TRBJ1-4; 7 bases map to TRBD1. The CDR3 runs 15 residues. V was pared by 6 bases and J by 0 bases, with 4 bases of the junction left unmatched. Looked up from germline, CDR1 is MNHEY and CDR2 is SVGAGI. The CDR3 protein is CASSGTAATNEKLFF. The CDR3 DNA follows: TGTGCCAGCAGCGGGACAGCGGCAACTAATGAAAAACTGTTTTTT.

CDR3 in amino acids: CATSDSRVSGNTIYF. The CDR3 nucleotides are TGTGCCACCAGTGATTCTCGGGTCTCTGGAAACACCATATATTTT. The J gene is TRBJ1-3, the V gene TRBV24-1; D ambiguous. The CDR3 has 15 amino acids. Germline V gene sequence: CDR1 KGHDR, CDR2 SFDVKD. Trimming stripped 2 bases from V and 0 bases from J, with 7 bases between.

This chain connects TRBV7-3 to TRBJ2-5; 7 bases map to TRBD1. V dropped 4 bases and J dropped 5; count of bases not matched to a gene: 4. Germline assignment: CDR1 SGHTA and CDR2 FQGTGA. CDR3 size: 13 residues. The CDR3 loop is CASSYRGGETQYF. The CDR3 nucleotides are TGTGCCAGCAGCTACAGGGGTGGGGAGACCCAGTACTTC.

V gene TRBV6-4 combines with J gene TRBJ2-7, with D possibly matching TRBD2 (6 bases). Germline loops: CDR1 MRHNA, CDR2 SNTAGT. The V and J ends lost 6 bases and 4 bases respectively, with 13 bases between them. The CDR3 totals 13 residues. The CDR3: CASRPTGGYEQYF. CDR3 DNA: TGTGCCAGCAGACCAACCGGGGGTTACGAGCAGTACTTC.

The chain carries TRBV7-8 and TRBJ1-1, with no clear D. The CDR3 runs 19 residues. V was clipped by 5 bases and J by 6 bases, with 31 bases between them. CDR1 and CDR2 from the germline V gene are SGHVS and FQNEAQ. CDR3 DNA sequence: TGTGCCAGCAGCGAAAACATACCCTTCGGGTCATTCGAGGGCCCTGAAGCTTTCTTT. Its protein product is CASSENIPFGSFEGPEAFF. Supplemented by reference TRBV7-8 and TRBJ1-1, the full variable domain reads GAGVSQSPRYKVAKRGQDVALRCDPISGHVSLFWYQQALGQGPEFLTYFQNEAQLDKSGLPSDRFFAERPEGSVSTLKIQRTQQEDSAVYLCASSENIPFGSFEGPEAFFGQGTRLTVV.

This chain links TRBV18 with TRBJ1-6; tentative D call: TRBD1 (6 bases). Deletions cut 6 bases from V and 7 bases from J, with 16 bases between. Germline CDR1 reads KGHSH; CDR2 reads LQKENI. The CDR3 contains 15 residues. The CDR3 protein is CASSTTQGSNSPLHF. CDR3 DNA sequence: TGTGCCAGCTCGACCACACAGGGCTCAAATTCACCCCTCCACTTT.

The CDR3 DNA follows: TGTGCCAGCAGCTTGTCCGGGACTAGCTATAAGTACTTC. Translation: CASSLSGTSYKYF. The chain is built from TRBV7-3 and TRBJ2-4; 9 bases line up with TRBD2. V dropped 3 bases and J dropped 14; count of bases not matched to a gene: 8. The germline V gene has CDR1 SGHTA and CDR2 FQGTGA. There are 13 residues in the CDR3.

The CDR3 here is CASSQGAGGFTTQYF. DNA for the CDR3: TGTGCCAGCAGCCAAGGAGCGGGGGGGTTTACAACGCAGTATTTT. V usage is TRBV3-1 (or the pseudogene TRBV3-2) and J usage is TRBJ2-3, with 10 bases identical to TRBD2. The CDR3 runs 15 residues. Germline lookup yields CDR1 LGHDT and CDR2 YNNKEL (reference sequence). The V and J ends lost 1 base and 9 bases, in that order; junction bases with no gene match: 7.

The chain has TRBV10-3 and TRBJ2-5; the D gene is possibly TRBD1 (5 bases). V lost 0 bases to trimming and J lost 8 bases, with 16 bases between them. This CDR3 contains 15 residues. In germline, CDR1 is ENHRY, CDR2 SYGVKD. The DNA of the CDR3 is TGTGCCATCAGTGAGTCAGACCCCCTAAGGACAACCCAGTACTTC. It codes for CAISESDPLRTTQYF.

J is TRBJ1-1 and V is TRBV5-1; tentatively, D is TRBD1 (6 bases). The CDR3 is 17 amino acids. V gave up 4 bases and J gave up 3 bases, with 22 bases separating them. Germline-derived CDR1 and CDR2 are SGHRS and YFSETQ. The CDR3 DNA is TGCGCCAGCAGCCTAACGGGTTTCGGGGGGCTCGACACTGAAGCTTTCTTT. Translated, it gives CASSLTGFGGLDTEAFF.

J is TRBJ2-7 and V is TRBV5-1, with unresolved D. V lost 7 bases, J lost 6 bases, and 17 bases lay in between. The CDR3 length is 13 residues. Germline V CDR1 and CDR2: SGHRS, YFSETQ. CDR3 coding DNA: TGCGCCAGCGTCGCCTTATCCGGAGCCGAGCAGTACTTC. The encoded protein is CASVALSGAEQYF.

The chain recombines TRBV5-1 with TRBJ2-5; D is ambiguous. Germline loops: CDR1 SGHRS, CDR2 YFSETQ. The CDR3 is 11 residues long. V was shortened by 3 bases and J by 7 bases, with 7 bases between the two germline ends. The CDR3 nucleotides are TGCGCCAGCAGCTCCCCGGGGACCCAGTACTTC. This translates into CASSSPGTQYF.

The chain recombines TRBV9 with TRBJ2-3; D may be TRBD1 (5 bases). The V gene lost 0 bases and the J gene lost 0 bases, with 11 bases spanning the gap. The CDR3 runs to 16 residues. Germline CDR1 reads SGDLS; CDR2 reads YYNGEE. This chain's CDR3 is CASSVGGGSSTDTQYF. The CDR3 region has the DNA TGTGCCAGCAGCGTAGGGGGCGGCTCTAGCACAGATACGCAGTATTTT.

The rearrangement links TRBV20-1 to TRBJ1-5; D remains ambiguous. V was shortened by 3 bases and J by 0 bases, with 15 bases between the two germline ends. The germline gives CDR1 DFQATT, CDR2 SNEGSKA (reference sequence). The CDR3 sequence is 16 residues long. The DNA for the CDR3 is TGCAGTGCTAGTGGAGGGCCCCGTTATAGCAATCAGCCCCAGCATTTT. Translating it yields CSASGGPRYSNQPQHF.

J is TRBJ2-7 and V is TRBV4-1, with 7 bases lining up with TRBD2. CDR3 length: 18 amino acids. Trimming cost V 0 bases and J 0 bases; bases outside gene matches: 11. Germline loops: CDR1 MGHRA, CDR2 YSYEKL. The chain's CDR3 is CASSQEPVGGDLSYEQYF. DNA of the CDR3: TGCGCCAGCAGCCAAGAGCCCGTTGGGGGGGATCTCTCCTACGAGCAGTACTTC.

The table lists this clone with a count of one. CDR3 in amino acids: CASSPTDSQPQHF. CDR3 nucleotide sequence: TGTGCCAGCTCACCAACGGACAGTCAGCCCCAGCATTTT. The chain joins TRBV18 to TRBJ1-5; a possible D gene is TRBD1 (6 bases). The V gene lost 2 bases and the J gene lost 6 bases, with 8 bases spanning the gap. CDR1 is KGHSH, CDR2 LQKENI, per germline. This CDR3 has 13 amino acids.

This clone has only one observation. The CDR3 protein is CASSVKAGSYEQYF. The CDR3 nucleotides are TGTGCCAGCAGCGTTAAAGCGGGGTCCTACGAGCAGTACTTC. The rearrangement uses TRBV9 and TRBJ2-7, with 7 bases matching TRBD2. The CDR3 loop spans 14 amino acids. With V trimmed by 2 bases and J by 1 base, 3 bases remained unmatched. Germline CDR1 reads SGDLS; CDR2 reads YYNGEE.

The chain carries TRBV19 and TRBJ2-3; 12 bases map to TRBD2. The CDR3 is 19 residues long. The V and J ends lost 1 base and 1 base, in that order; junction bases with no gene match: 9. Germline CDR1 LNHDA, CDR2 SQIVND (reference sequence). The CDR3 reads CASSIVRASGGARTDTQYF. CDR3 nucleotide sequence: TGTGCCAGTAGTATAGTAAGAGCTAGCGGGGGGGCGCGCACAGATACGCAGTATTTT.

The chain joins TRBV19 to TRBJ2-1, with TRBD2 identical over 8 bases. The V gene's germline CDR1 is LNHDA and CDR2 SQIVND (reference sequence). CDR3 size: 16 residues. The V and J ends lost 5 bases and 3 bases, in that order; junction bases with no gene match: 9. The CDR3 DNA is TGTGCCAGTAGTCCTCGCGCTAGCGGGTTCTACAATGAGCAGTTCTTC. Translating it yields CASSPRASGFYNEQFF.

The V call is TRBV27, the J call TRBJ2-7; TRBD1 agrees at 7 bases. Germline lookup yields CDR1 MNHEY and CDR2 SMNVEV (reference sequence). The CDR3 extends over 15 amino acids. Trimming at V came to 0 bases and at J to 0 bases, leaving 2 bases not matched to a gene. CDR3 protein: CASSLSTGSSYEQYF. In DNA form, the CDR3 reads TGTGCCAGCAGTTTATCGACAGGGAGCTCCTACGAGCAGTACTTC.

The chain joins TRBV5-1 to TRBJ1-6; 9 bases are a match to TRBD1. Germline CDR1 is SGHRS and CDR2 is YFSETQ. This CDR3 has 14 amino acids. The ends lost 1 base at V and 9 bases at J; junction bases unmatched: 2. The CDR3, as DNA: TGCGCCAGCAGCTTGAGGGACAGGGCTTCACCCCTCCACTTT. Protein product: CASSLRDRASPLHF.

V is TRBV5-5 and J is TRBJ1-3, with 12 bases matching TRBD1. The V segment lost 4 bases and the J segment 1 base; nucleotides outside the gene matches: 9. The CDR3 covers 18 residues. Germline V CDR1 and CDR2: SGHKS, YYEKEE (reference sequence). The chain's CDR3 is CASSPGQGAYGSGNTIYF. CDR3 nucleotides: TGTGCCAGCAGCCCGGGACAGGGGGCATATGGTTCTGGAAACACCATATATTTT. Full variable domain (outside the CDR3, taken from reference TRBV5-5 and TRBJ1-3): DAGVTQSPTHLIKTRGQQVTLRCSPISGHKSVSWYQQVLGQGPQFIFQYYEKEERGRGNFPDRFSARQFPNYSSELNVNALLLGDSALYLCASSPGQGAYGSGNTIYFGEGSWLTVV.

The CDR3 coding sequence is TGCAGCGTTGAAGATCCAGCAGGTTTAATCTATGGCTACACCTTC. Translated, it gives CSVEDPAGLIYGYTF. The genes are TRBV29-1 and TRBJ1-2; D gene uncertain. The CDR3 length is 15 residues. V was shortened by 0 bases and J by 4 bases, with 15 bases between the two germline ends. The germline V gene has CDR1 SQVTM and CDR2 ANQGSEA.

The chain couples TRBV6-1 to TRBJ1-1; D is ambiguous. This CDR3 is 13 amino acids long. V was trimmed by 2 bases and J by 9 bases, leaving 13 bases between them. Germline CDR1 is MNHNS and CDR2 is SASEGT. CDR3 sequence reads: CASSEIDEGKAFF. In DNA form, the CDR3 reads TGTGCCAGCAGTGAAATAGACGAGGGTAAAGCTTTCTTT.

The chain employs TRBV30 and TRBJ1-1; D is ambiguous. Germline CDR1 is GTSNPN and CDR2 is SVGIG (reference sequence). The CDR3 is 10 amino acids. The V gene lost 4 bases and the J gene lost 7 bases, with 7 bases spanning the gap. CDR3 loop: CAWKRVEAFF. The CDR3 DNA sequence: TGTGCCTGGAAGCGGGTTGAAGCTTTCTTT.

This clone was seen a few times. The CDR3 here is CASSLSSGQPQHF. In DNA form, the CDR3 reads TGTGCCAGCAGCTTATCATCGGGTCAGCCCCAGCATTTT. The V and J genes are TRBV7-2 and TRBJ1-5; D unclear. The V and J ends lost 2 bases and 6 bases respectively, with 8 bases between them. Germline-derived CDR1 and CDR2 are SGHTA and FQGNSA. There are 13 residues in the CDR3.